In its sample, the clone carrying this TCR beta chain was seen once. As yet, its antigen is unknown. V was trimmed by 0 bases and J by 4 bases, leaving 15 bases between them. Per the germline V gene, CDR1 is MNHEY and CDR2 is SVGAGI. The CDR3 is made up of 16 amino acids. This record comes from a study of T cell responses to AZD1222 COVID-19 vaccine. Study observations and caveats: Sampled repertoires all dated from after the peak T cell response. Reports indicate that nearly half of spike-specific TCRs are directed at unmutated variant regions. Increased Spike-specific TCR breadth and depth were observed after two AZD1222 doses.

The repertoire was sequenced with immunoSEQ multiplex PCR; TCRdb's copy has only in-frame clones and lacks some. The repertoire consists of more than 150,000 clones, with approximately 90% occurring once and the leading ten covering around 6.4%. Here the sequenced sample was peripheral blood, taken on day 0 of AZD1222 vaccination. The sequence derives from an adult in good health. The V and J genes are TRBV6-5 and TRBJ1-2, with a weak D call TRBD1 (5 bases). The CDR3 loop is CASSYSGPRDIYGYTF. The CDR3 DNA reads TGTGCCAGCAGTTACTCGGGACCTAGGGATATCTATGGCTACACCTTC.